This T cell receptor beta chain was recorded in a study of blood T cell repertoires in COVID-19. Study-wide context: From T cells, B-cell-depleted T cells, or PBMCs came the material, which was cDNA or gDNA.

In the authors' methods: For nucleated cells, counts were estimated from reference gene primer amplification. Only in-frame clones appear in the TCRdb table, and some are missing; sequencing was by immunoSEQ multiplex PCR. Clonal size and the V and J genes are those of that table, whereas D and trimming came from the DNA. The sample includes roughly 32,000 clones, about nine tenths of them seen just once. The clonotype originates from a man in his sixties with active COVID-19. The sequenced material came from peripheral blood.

The CDR3 here is CASSYEGAGYGYTF. The CDR3 region has the DNA TGTGCCAGCAGTTACGAGGGGGCAGGATATGGCTACACCTTC. The chain recombines TRBV6-6 with TRBJ1-2; 7 nucleotides align to TRBD1. After removal of 2 bases from V and 5 bases from J, the junction contained 5 bases not matched to a gene. There are 14 residues in the CDR3. Germline V gene sequence: CDR1 MNHNY, CDR2 SVGAGI (reference sequence).